This T cell receptor (beta chain) was captured by sequencing in a study of siplizumab effects on memory and regulatory T cells. Study-level points and caveats: Under siplizumab, alloreactive sequences traced to unstimulated CD4+ memory cells were significantly reduced.

This clone was seen just once. Its target is unknown. Germline lookup yields CDR1 MDHEN and CDR2 SYDVKM. The CDR3 spans 14 residues. Unmatched junction bases numbered 8, after V lost 8 bases and J lost 4 bases. Assays were performed on 95,000 to 100,000 TCR templates per sample. Assay used: immunoSEQ multiplex PCR; TCRdb lists only in-frame clones, some missing. Among about 91,000 clones, about 96% were seen once, and the ten largest hold 0.025% to 0.035%. This sequence joins TRBV28 and TRBJ1-2, with 9 bases lining up with TRBD1. Sequenced material: naive CD4+ T cells sorted from blood. The clonotype comes from a human donor in good health. Here the CDR3 DNA reads TGTGCCAGCTGGGGACAGGGTTTTGTCTATGGCTACACCTTC. Translation gives CASWGQGFVYGYTF.